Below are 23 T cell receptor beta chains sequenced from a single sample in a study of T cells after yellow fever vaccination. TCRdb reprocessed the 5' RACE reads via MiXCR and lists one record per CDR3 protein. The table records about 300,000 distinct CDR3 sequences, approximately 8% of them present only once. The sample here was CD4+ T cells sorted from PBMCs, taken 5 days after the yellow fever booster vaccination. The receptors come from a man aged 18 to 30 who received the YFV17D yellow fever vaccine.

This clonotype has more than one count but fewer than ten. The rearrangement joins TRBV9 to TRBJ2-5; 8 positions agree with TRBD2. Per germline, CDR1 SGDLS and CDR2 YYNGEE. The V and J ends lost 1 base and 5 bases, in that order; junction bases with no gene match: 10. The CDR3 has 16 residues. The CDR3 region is CASSVRSAGGRETQYF. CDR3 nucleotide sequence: TGTGCCAGCAGCGTAAGGTCTGCGGGGGGCCGGGAGACCCAGTACTTC.

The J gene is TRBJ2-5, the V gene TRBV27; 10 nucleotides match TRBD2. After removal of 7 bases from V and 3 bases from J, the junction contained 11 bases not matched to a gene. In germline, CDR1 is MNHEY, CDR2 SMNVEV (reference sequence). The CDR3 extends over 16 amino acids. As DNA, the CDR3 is TGTGCCAGCAAAAACCGAGCGGGGGGGCTGGAAGAGACCCAGTACTTC. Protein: CASKNRAGGLEETQYF.

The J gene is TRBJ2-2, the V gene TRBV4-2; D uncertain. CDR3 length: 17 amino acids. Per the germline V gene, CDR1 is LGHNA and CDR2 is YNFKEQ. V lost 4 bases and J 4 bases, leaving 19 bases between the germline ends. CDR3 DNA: TGTGCCAGCAGCCCTCTGGGTGGGTCGACTCGCACCGGGGAGCTGTTTTTT. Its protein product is CASSPLGGSTRTGELFF.

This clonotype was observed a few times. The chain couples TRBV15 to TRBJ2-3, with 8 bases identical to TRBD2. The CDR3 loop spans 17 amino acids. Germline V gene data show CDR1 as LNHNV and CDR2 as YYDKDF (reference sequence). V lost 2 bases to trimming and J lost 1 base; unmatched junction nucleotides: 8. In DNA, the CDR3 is TGTGCCACCAGCAGATCCTCCCACGGGGGGGGCACAGATACGCAGTATTTT. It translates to CATSRSSHGGGTDTQYF.

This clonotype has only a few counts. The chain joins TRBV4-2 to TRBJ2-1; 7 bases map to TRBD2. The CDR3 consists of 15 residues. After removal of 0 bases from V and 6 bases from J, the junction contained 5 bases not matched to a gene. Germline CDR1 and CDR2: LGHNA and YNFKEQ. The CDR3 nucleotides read TGTGCCAGCAGCCAAGAGGGCCAGCGGGGCAATGAGCAGTTCTTC. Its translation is CASSQEGQRGNEQFF.

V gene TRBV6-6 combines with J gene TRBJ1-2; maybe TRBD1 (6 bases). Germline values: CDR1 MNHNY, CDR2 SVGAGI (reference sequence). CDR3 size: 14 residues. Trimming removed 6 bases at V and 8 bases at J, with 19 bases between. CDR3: CASREGGASRGYTF. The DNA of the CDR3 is TGTGCCAGCAGGGAGGGGGGGGCCTCGCGGGGCTACACCTTC.

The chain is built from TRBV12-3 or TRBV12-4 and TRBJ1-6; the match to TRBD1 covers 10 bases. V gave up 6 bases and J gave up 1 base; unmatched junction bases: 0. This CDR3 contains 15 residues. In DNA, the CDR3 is TGTGCCAGCAGGGGACAGGGGTCCTATAATTCACCCCTCCACTTT. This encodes CASRGQGSYNSPLHF.

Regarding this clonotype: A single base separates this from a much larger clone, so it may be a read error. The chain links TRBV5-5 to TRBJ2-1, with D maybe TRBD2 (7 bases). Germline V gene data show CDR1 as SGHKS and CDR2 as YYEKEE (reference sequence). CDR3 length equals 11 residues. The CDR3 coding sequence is TGTGCGACGGGGGGCTACAATGAGCCGTTCTTC. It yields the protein CATGGYNEPFF. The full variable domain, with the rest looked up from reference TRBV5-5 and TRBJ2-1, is DAGVTQSPTHLIKTRGQQVTLRCSPISGHKSVSWYQQVLGQGPQFIFQYYEKEERGRGNFPDRFSARQFPNYSSELNVNALLLGDSALYLCATGGYNEPFFGPGTRLTVL.

This chain's CDR3 is CASSPTGATDTQYF. CDR3 nucleotide sequence: TGTGCCAGCAGTCCGACAGGGGCCACAGATACGCAGTATTTT. The chain joins TRBV6-4 to TRBJ2-3; the match to TRBD1 covers 8 bases. This CDR3 contains 14 residues. In germline, CDR1 is MRHNA, CDR2 SNTAGT. J gave up 2 bases and V 5 bases, and 3 bases lay outside the gene matches.

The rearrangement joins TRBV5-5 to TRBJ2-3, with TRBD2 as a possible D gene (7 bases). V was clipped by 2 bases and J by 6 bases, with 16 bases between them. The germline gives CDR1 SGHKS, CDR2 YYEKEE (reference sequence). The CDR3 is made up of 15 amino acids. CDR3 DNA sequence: TGTGCCAGCAGCTTTCAAGGAGGGGGGGCTGATACGCAGTATTTT. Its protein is CASSFQGGGADTQYF.

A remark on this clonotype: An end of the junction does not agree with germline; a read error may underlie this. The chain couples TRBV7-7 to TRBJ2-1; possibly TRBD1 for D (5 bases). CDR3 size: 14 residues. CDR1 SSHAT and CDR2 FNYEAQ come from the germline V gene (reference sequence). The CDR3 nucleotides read TGTGCTAGCAGCACTTCGACAGATTACAATGAGCAGTTCTTC. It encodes CASSTSTDYNEQFF.

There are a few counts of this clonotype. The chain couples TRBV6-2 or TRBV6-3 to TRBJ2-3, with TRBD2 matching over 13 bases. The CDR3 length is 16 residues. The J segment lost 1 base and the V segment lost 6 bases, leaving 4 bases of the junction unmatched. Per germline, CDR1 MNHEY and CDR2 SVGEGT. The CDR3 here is CASSGTSGARTDTQYF. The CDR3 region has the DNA TGTGCCAGCAGCGGGACTAGCGGGGCCCGCACAGATACGCAGTATTTT.

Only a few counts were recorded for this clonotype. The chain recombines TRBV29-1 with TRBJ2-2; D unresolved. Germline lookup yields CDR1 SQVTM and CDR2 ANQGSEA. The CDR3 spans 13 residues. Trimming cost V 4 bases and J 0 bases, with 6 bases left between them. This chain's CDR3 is CSVAATNTGELFF. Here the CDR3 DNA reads TGCAGCGTTGCCGCAACGAACACCGGGGAGCTGTTTTTT.

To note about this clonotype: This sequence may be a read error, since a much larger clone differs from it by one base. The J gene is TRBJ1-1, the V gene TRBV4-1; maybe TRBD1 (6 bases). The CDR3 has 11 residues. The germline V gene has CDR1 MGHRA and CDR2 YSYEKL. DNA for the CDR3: TGCGCCAGCAGCAAAGAGGGGGGAGCTTTCTTT. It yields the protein CASSKEGGAFF.

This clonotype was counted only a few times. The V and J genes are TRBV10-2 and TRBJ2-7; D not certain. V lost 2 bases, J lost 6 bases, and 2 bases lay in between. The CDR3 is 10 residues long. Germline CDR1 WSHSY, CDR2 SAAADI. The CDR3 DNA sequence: TGCGCCAGCAGTGAGACCGAGCAGTACGTC. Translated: CASSETEQYV.

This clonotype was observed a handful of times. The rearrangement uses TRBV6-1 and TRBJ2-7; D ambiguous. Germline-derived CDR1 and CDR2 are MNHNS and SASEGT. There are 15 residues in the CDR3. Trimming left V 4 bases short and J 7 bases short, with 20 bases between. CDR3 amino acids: CASSVERPPGREQYV. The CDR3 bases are TGTGCCAGCAGTGTAGAACGGCCCCCGGGTCGGGAGCAGTACGTC.

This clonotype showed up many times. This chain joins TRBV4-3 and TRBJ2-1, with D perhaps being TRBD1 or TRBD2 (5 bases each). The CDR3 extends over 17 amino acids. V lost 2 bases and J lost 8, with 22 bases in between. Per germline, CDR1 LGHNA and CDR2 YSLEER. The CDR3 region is CASSQPPHPGPYDEQFF. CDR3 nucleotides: TGCGCCAGCAGCCAACCCCCCCACCCGGGACCTTATGATGAGCAGTTCTTC.

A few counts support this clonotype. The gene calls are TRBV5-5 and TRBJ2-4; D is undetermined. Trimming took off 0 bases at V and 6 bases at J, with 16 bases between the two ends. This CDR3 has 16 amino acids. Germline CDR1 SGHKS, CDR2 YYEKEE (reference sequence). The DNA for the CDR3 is TGTGCCAGCAGCTTGGGACGATCGAGCGATCGAAACATTCAGTACTTC. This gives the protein CASSLGRSSDRNIQYF. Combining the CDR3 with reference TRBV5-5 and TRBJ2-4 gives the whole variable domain DAGVTQSPTHLIKTRGQQVTLRCSPISGHKSVSWYQQVLGQGPQFIFQYYEKEERGRGNFPDRFSARQFPNYSSELNVNALLLGDSALYLCASSLGRSSDRNIQYFGAGTRLSVL.

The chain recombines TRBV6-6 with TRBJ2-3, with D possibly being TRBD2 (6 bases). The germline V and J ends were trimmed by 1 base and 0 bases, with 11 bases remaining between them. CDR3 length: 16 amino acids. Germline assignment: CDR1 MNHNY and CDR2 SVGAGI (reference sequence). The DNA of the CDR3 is TGTGCCAGCAGTTACTTCGGGGACTCTAGCACAGATACGCAGTATTTT. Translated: CASSYFGDSSTDTQYF.

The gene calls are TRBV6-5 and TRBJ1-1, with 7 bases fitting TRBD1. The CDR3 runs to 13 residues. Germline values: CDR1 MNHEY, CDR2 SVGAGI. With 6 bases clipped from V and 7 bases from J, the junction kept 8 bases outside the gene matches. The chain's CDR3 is CASRGTDRIEAFF. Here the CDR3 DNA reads TGTGCCAGCAGGGGAACGGACAGGATTGAAGCTTTCTTT.

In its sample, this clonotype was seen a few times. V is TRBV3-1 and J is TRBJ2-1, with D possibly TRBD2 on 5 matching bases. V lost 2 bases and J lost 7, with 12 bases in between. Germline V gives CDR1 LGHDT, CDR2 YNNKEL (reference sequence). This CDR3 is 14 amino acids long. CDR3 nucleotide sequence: TGTGCCAGCAGCCAAAGCCCCGGGGTGAATGAGCAGTTCTTC. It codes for CASSQSPGVNEQFF.

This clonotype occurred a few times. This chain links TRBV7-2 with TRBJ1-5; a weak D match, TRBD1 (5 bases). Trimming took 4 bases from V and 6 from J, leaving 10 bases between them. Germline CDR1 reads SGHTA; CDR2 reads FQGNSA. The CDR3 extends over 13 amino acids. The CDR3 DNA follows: TGTGCCAGCAGCTCCAGGGAGGGTCAGCCCCAGCATTTT. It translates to CASSSREGQPQHF.

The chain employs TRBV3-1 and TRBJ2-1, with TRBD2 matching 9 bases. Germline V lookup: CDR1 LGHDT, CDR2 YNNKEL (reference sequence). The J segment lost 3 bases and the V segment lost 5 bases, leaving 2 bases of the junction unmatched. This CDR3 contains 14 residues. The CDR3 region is CASSETSGYNEQFF. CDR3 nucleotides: TGTGCCAGCAGCGAGACTAGCGGCTACAATGAGCAGTTCTTC.